These 7 T cell receptor beta chains share one sample of origin, sequenced in a study of blood T cell repertoires in COVID-19. Sequencing used immunoSEQ multiplex PCR; TCRdb keeps in-frame clones, though not all of them. Of around 200,000 clones listed, 85% to 90% were seen once; the top ten hold approximately 6.5%. The sequenced sample was peripheral blood. The receptors here all came from a woman of 80 years or more in a cohort sampled during active or convalescent COVID-19.

The chain employs TRBV7-8 and TRBJ2-7; a weak D match, TRBD1 (5 bases). This CDR3 region has 13 residues. The germline V gene encodes CDR1 SGHVS and CDR2 FQNEAQ. V was pared by 7 bases and J by 3 bases, with 13 bases between. The CDR3 region has the DNA TGTGCCAGCATCCCGACAGAATTCTACGAGCAGTACGTC. This codes for CASIPTEFYEQYV.

The chain carries TRBV4-1 and TRBJ2-1, with 8 bases aligning to TRBD2. J gave up 6 bases and V 0 bases, and 13 bases lay outside the gene matches. Germline CDR1 MGHRA, CDR2 YSYEKL. CDR3 length equals 18 residues. This CDR3 is CASSQEAPPGLARNEQFF. CDR3 nucleotide sequence: TGCGCCAGCAGCCAAGAAGCCCCCCCCGGACTAGCTCGCAATGAGCAGTTCTTC.

CDR3 in DNA: TGTGCCAGCAGCCGAGGACAGGGAGGCAATGAAAAACTGTTTTTT. Translating it yields CASSRGQGGNEKLFF. The chain employs TRBV11-3 and TRBJ1-4; 8 nucleotides align to TRBD1. The CDR3 contains 15 residues. Germline V gene sequence: CDR1 SGHNT, CDR2 YENEEA. J gave up 5 bases and V 5 bases, and 7 bases lay outside the gene matches.

J is TRBJ1-3 and V is TRBV28, with 10 nucleotides matching TRBD1. This CDR3 has 17 residues. The V segment lost 2 bases and the J segment 4 bases; nucleotides outside the gene matches: 8. Germline V gene data show CDR1 as MDHEN and CDR2 as SYDVKM. Written as DNA, the CDR3 is TGTGCCAGCAGTTTACGCGCAGGGACAGGGGCCGGAAACACCATATATTTT. It specifies CASSLRAGTGAGNTIYF.

This CDR3 is CASSPPGLAGGVNEQFF. As DNA, the CDR3 is TGTGCCAGCTCACCACCGGGACTAGCGGGAGGGGTGAATGAGCAGTTCTTC. V gene TRBV18 combines with J gene TRBJ2-1; 16 bases match TRBD2. Germline V lookup: CDR1 KGHSH, CDR2 LQKENI. J was trimmed by 7 bases and V by 0 bases; bases with no gene match: 3. This CDR3 contains 17 residues. The full variable domain, completed using reference TRBV18 and TRBJ2-1, is NAGVMQNPRHLVRRRGQEARLRCSPMKGHSHVYWYRQLPEEGLKFMVYLQKENIIDESGMPKERFSAEFPKEGPSILRIQQVVRGDSAAYFCASSPPGLAGGVNEQFFGPGTRLTVL.

The J gene is TRBJ2-1, the V gene TRBV20-1, with D uncertain. This CDR3 is 11 amino acids long. The V end lost 1 base, the J end lost 9 bases, and 7 bases lay between the germline ends. The germline V gene encodes CDR1 DFQATT and CDR2 SNEGSKA (reference sequence). Written as DNA, the CDR3 is TGCAGTGCTAGAGTGGCTAGTGAGCAGTTCTTC. Translated, it gives CSARVASEQFF.

The CDR3 reads CASSLAKSSGNTIYF. CDR3 sequence (DNA): TGTGCCAGCAGCTTAGCGAAGAGCTCTGGAAACACCATATATTTT. The V and J genes are TRBV7-8 and TRBJ1-3; D is unclear. There are 15 residues in the CDR3. Deletions cut 0 bases from V and 0 bases from J, with 6 bases between. The germline gives CDR1 SGHVS, CDR2 FQNEAQ.